Listed below are T cell receptor beta chains from one sample, sequenced in a study of blood T cells in healthy people across ages. TCRdb re-called the 5' RACE reads through MiXCR, storing one row per CDR3 protein. The sample shows 800,000 to 1,000,000 distinct CDR3 sequences, under 50% of them seen only once. The source material was blood. Source of these receptors: a man between 25 and 39 years old in good health. CDR3s include the opening cysteine and the closing phenylalanine or tryptophan. Fields, in order: D gene, J gene, V gene, clone size, CDR3 protein, CDR3 DNA. The D gene is left open where the match is weak. The size field is filled for only some rows; it gives once, few, many or a size class.

d_gene: TRBD1; j_gene: TRBJ1-2; v_gene: TRBV6-2/TRBV6-3; abundance: few; CDR3aa: CASRFRGRESPNYGYTF; CDR3nt: TGTGCCAGCAGATTTAGGGGGCGCGAGTCACCTAACTATGGCTACACCTTC
d_gene: -; j_gene: TRBJ2-6; v_gene: TRBV4-3; abundance: few; CDR3aa: CASSQDWGLGGASGANVLTF; CDR3nt: TGCGCCAGCAGCCAAGATTGGGGCTTGGGGGGCGCTTCTGGGGCCAACGTCCTGACTTTC
d_gene: -; j_gene: TRBJ2-7; v_gene: TRBV12-3/TRBV12-4; abundance: -; CDR3aa: CASSLQGNPSYEQYF; CDR3nt: TGTGCCAGCAGCCTTCAGGGAAACCCCTCCTACGAGCAGTACTTC
d_gene: -; j_gene: TRBJ2-3; v_gene: TRBV7-2; abundance: many; CDR3aa: CASSLEGGADTQYF; CDR3nt: TGTGCCAGCAGCTTAGAGGGGGGGGCAGATACGCAGTATTTT
d_gene: -; j_gene: TRBJ1-2; v_gene: TRBV7-9; abundance: few; CDR3aa: CASSRVGGGYTF; CDR3nt: TGTGCCAGCAGCCGGGTCGGGGGAGGCTACACCTTC
d_gene: -; j_gene: TRBJ1-2; v_gene: TRBV7-2; abundance: many; CDR3aa: CASSLEPGGLYGYTF; CDR3nt: TGTGCCAGCAGCTTAGAGCCCGGGGGGCTCTATGGCTACACCTTC
d_gene: -; j_gene: TRBJ2-7; v_gene: TRBV6-5; abundance: -; CDR3aa: CASSYVSSTYKQYF; CDR3nt: TGTGCCAGCAGTTACGTGTCCAGCACCTACAAGCAGTACTTC
d_gene: TRBD1; j_gene: TRBJ1-2; v_gene: TRBV6-5; abundance: -; CDR3aa: CASSYSGGANYGYTF; CDR3nt: TGTGCCAGCAGTTACTCAGGGGGCGCTAACTATGGCTACACCTTC
d_gene: TRBD1; j_gene: TRBJ1-2; v_gene: TRBV20-1; abundance: -; CDR3aa: CSANLRDSYGYTF; CDR3nt: TGCAGTGCTAACCTCCGGGACAGCTATGGCTACACCTTC
d_gene: TRBD1; j_gene: TRBJ2-1; v_gene: TRBV18; abundance: -; CDR3aa: CASVTGEGETQFF; CDR3nt: TGTGCCAGCGTGACAGGGGAAGGAGAGACCCAGTTCTTC
d_gene: -; j_gene: TRBJ2-7; v_gene: TRBV15; abundance: -; CDR3aa: CATSIGPLSEQYF; CDR3nt: TGTGCCACCAGCATCGGACCCCTAAGCGAGCAGTACTTC
d_gene: TRBD2; j_gene: TRBJ2-3; v_gene: TRBV28; abundance: -; CDR3aa: CASSPLYSGGPGTDTQYF; CDR3nt: TGTGCCAGCAGTCCCCTGTACAGCGGGGGGCCAGGCACAGATACGCAGTATTTT
d_gene: TRBD2; j_gene: TRBJ2-1; v_gene: TRBV12-3/TRBV12-4; abundance: many; CDR3aa: CASTLLANSYNEQFF; CDR3nt: TGTGCCAGCACCCTACTAGCGAACTCCTACAATGAGCAGTTCTTC
d_gene: -; j_gene: TRBJ2-7; v_gene: TRBV29-1; abundance: few; CDR3aa: CSVEALQGNLGYEQYF; CDR3nt: TGCAGCGTTGAAGCACTGCAGGGTAACTTAGGGTACGAGCAGTACTTC
d_gene: -; j_gene: TRBJ2-1; v_gene: TRBV28; abundance: once; CDR3aa: CASSSSLREQFF; CDR3nt: TGTGCCAGCAGCTCCTCCTTGCGGGAGCAGTTCTTC
d_gene: -; j_gene: TRBJ2-4; v_gene: TRBV4-1; abundance: -; CDR3aa: CASSQDVGQRMNIQYF; CDR3nt: TGCGCCAGCAGCCAAGATGTTGGACAGCGTATGAACATTCAGTACTTC
d_gene: -; j_gene: TRBJ2-7; v_gene: TRBV4-3; abundance: -; CDR3aa: CASSQEQGGYEQYF; CDR3nt: TGCGCCAGCAGCCAAGAACAGGGCGGCTACGAGCAGTACTTC
d_gene: -; j_gene: TRBJ2-7; v_gene: TRBV11-2; abundance: -; CDR3aa: CASSNGASYEQYF; CDR3nt: TGTGCCAGCAGCAACGGGGCGAGCTACGAGCAGTACTTC
d_gene: TRBD1; j_gene: TRBJ2-1; v_gene: TRBV3-1; abundance: -; CDR3aa: CASSQGQGFHNEQFF; CDR3nt: TGTGCCAGCAGCCAAGGACAGGGGTTCCACAATGAGCAGTTCTTC
d_gene: TRBD1; j_gene: TRBJ2-5; v_gene: TRBV28; abundance: -; CDR3aa: CASSFNTGTGETQYF; CDR3nt: TGTGCCAGCAGTTTCAATACCGGGACAGGAGAGACCCAGTACTTC
d_gene: -; j_gene: TRBJ1-2; v_gene: TRBV15; abundance: -; CDR3aa: CATSRDWGDYGYTF; CDR3nt: TGTGCCACCAGCAGAGATTGGGGCGACTATGGCTACACCTTC
d_gene: TRBD2; j_gene: TRBJ2-5; v_gene: TRBV6-2/TRBV6-3; abundance: few; CDR3aa: CASRKTSVQETQYF; CDR3nt: TGTGCCAGCAGGAAGACTAGCGTGCAAGAGACCCAGTACTTC
d_gene: TRBD1; j_gene: TRBJ2-5; v_gene: TRBV12-3/TRBV12-4; abundance: -; CDR3aa: CASSYGTGAFQETQYF; CDR3nt: TGTGCCAGCAGTTATGGGACAGGGGCTTTCCAAGAGACCCAGTACTTC
d_gene: -; j_gene: TRBJ2-5; v_gene: TRBV6-5; abundance: few; CDR3aa: CASSYRSQETQYF; CDR3nt: TGTGCCAGCAGTTACCGCTCTCAAGAGACCCAGTACTTC
d_gene: TRBD1; j_gene: TRBJ1-2; v_gene: TRBV29-1; abundance: -; CDR3aa: CSVIIQGANYGYTF; CDR3nt: TGCAGCGTTATCATACAGGGGGCCAACTATGGCTACACCTTC
d_gene: -; j_gene: TRBJ2-7; v_gene: TRBV28; abundance: -; CDR3aa: CASSENWGGYGYEQYF; CDR3nt: TGTGCCAGCAGCGAGAACTGGGGCGGGTATGGATACGAGCAGTACTTC
d_gene: -; j_gene: TRBJ2-7; v_gene: TRBV21-1; abundance: -; CDR3aa: CASSAPNREFYEQYF; CDR3nt: TGTGCCAGCAGCGCCCCGAACAGGGAATTCTACGAGCAGTACTTC
d_gene: -; j_gene: TRBJ1-2; v_gene: TRBV4-3; abundance: few; CDR3aa: CASSQYSSYGYTF; CDR3nt: TGCGCCAGCAGCCAGTACAGCAGCTATGGCTACACCTTC
d_gene: -; j_gene: TRBJ2-3; v_gene: TRBV9; abundance: -; CDR3aa: CASSVGDTSTDTQYF; CDR3nt: TGTGCCAGCAGCGTAGGGGACACCAGCACAGATACGCAGTATTTT